A single sample gave rise to the 32 T cell receptor beta chains below, sequenced in a study of T cell responses to AZD1222 COVID-19 vaccine. TCRdb's table, derived via immunoSEQ multiplex PCR, lists solely in-frame clones and lacks some. There are 170,000 or so clones in the sample; 90% occur only once, and about 1.6% lies in the top ten. The source was peripheral blood, collected on day 0 of AZD1222 vaccination. These TCRs come from an adult in good health.

The chain is built from TRBV6-6 and TRBJ2-1; 8 nucleotides align to TRBD1. In germline, CDR1 is MNHNY, CDR2 SVGAGI (reference sequence). The CDR3 runs to 14 residues. With 7 bases clipped from V and 6 bases from J, the junction kept 8 bases outside the gene matches. DNA of the CDR3: TGTGCCAGCATAACAGGGGGAACACTCAATGAGCAGTTCTTC. Its translation is CASITGGTLNEQFF.

Turning to this clone: Other DNA sequences in this specimen translate into the identical CDR3. V is TRBV12-3 or TRBV12-4 and J is TRBJ1-2; D is unclear. V was trimmed by 3 bases and J by 0 bases, leaving 5 bases between them. This CDR3 region has 13 residues. CDR3 protein: CASSFGTNYGYTF. The CDR3 DNA is TGTGCCAGCAGTTTTGGTACTAACTATGGCTACACCTTC.

The rearrangement uses TRBV6-2 or TRBV6-3 and TRBJ1-1; D is unclear. Germline V gives CDR1 MNHEY, CDR2 SVGEGT. The CDR3 covers 14 residues. The V and J ends lost 7 bases and 0 bases respectively, with 12 bases between them. The CDR3 sequence: CASIYSFMNTEAFF. CDR3 DNA: TGTGCCAGCATTTATTCGTTTATGAACACTGAAGCTTTCTTT.

V gene TRBV24-1 combines with J gene TRBJ2-7; D is perhaps TRBD1 (5 bases). The CDR3 loop spans 14 amino acids. Germline assignment: CDR1 KGHDR and CDR2 SFDVKD. With 5 bases removed from V and 0 bases from J, the gap between germline ends came to 10 bases. The CDR3 loop is CATSAGAASYEQYF. DNA of the CDR3: TGTGCCACCAGTGCTGGGGCGGCCTCCTACGAGCAGTACTTC.

CDR3 residues: CASSRTGRQPQHF. CDR3 coding DNA: TGTGCCAGCAGTCGGACAGGGAGACAGCCCCAGCATTTT. This chain links TRBV2 with TRBJ1-5, with 8 bases matching TRBD1. The CDR3 totals 13 residues. Losses at the gene ends were 5 bases for V and 7 bases for J; bases not matched to a gene: 4. Germline CDR1 is SNHLY and CDR2 is FYNNEI. Variable domain in full (rest from reference TRBV2 and TRBJ1-5): EPEVTQTPSHQVTQMGQEVILRCVPISNHLYFYWYRQILGQKVEFLVSFYNNEISEKSEIFDDQFSVERPDGSNFTLKIRSTKLEDSAMYFCASSRTGRQPQHFGDGTRLSIL.

The CDR3: CASSFDRVAGYTF. DNA for the CDR3: TGTGCCAGCAGCTTCGACAGGGTGGCTGGCTACACCTTC. This chain links TRBV7-9 with TRBJ1-2, with TRBD1 matching over 7 bases. From germline, CDR1 is SEHNR and CDR2 FQNEAQ (reference sequence). The ends lost 3 bases at V and 7 bases at J; junction bases unmatched: 5. This CDR3 has 13 residues.

This chain uses TRBV24-1 with TRBJ2-3; 9 positions match TRBD2. This CDR3 comprises 15 residues. Germline V gene lookup returns CDR1 KGHDR and CDR2 SFDVKD. With V trimmed by 5 bases and J by 1 base, 3 bases remained unmatched. This CDR3 reads CATSGWTSGTDTQYF. CDR3 DNA sequence: TGTGCCACCAGTGGCTGGACTAGCGGCACAGATACGCAGTATTTT.

V and J are TRBV27 and TRBJ1-2; 8 bases are shared with TRBD1. Germline assignment: CDR1 MNHEY and CDR2 SMNVEV (reference sequence). J lost 4 bases, V lost 5 bases, and 18 bases had no gene match. The CDR3 contains 18 residues. CDR3 nucleotides: TGTGCCAGCAGTCCCGACCCTGGACAGGGACGTGGTTCCTATGGCTACACCTTC. Amino acid sequence: CASSPDPGQGRGSYGYTF.

V is TRBV6-5 and J is TRBJ2-7, with 12 bases that match TRBD2. V trimming: 6 bases; J trimming: 2 bases; junction bases outside the gene matches: 5. Germline V gene sequence: CDR1 MNHEY, CDR2 SVGAGI. CDR3 length: 15 amino acids. The CDR3 reads CASSVGLAGTYEQYF. CDR3 coding DNA: TGTGCCAGCAGCGTCGGACTAGCGGGGACCTACGAGCAGTACTTC.

The rearrangement uses TRBV3-1 (or the pseudogene TRBV3-2) and TRBJ1-1; D perhaps matches TRBD1 (6 bases). CDR1 LGHDT and CDR2 YNNKEL come from the germline V gene (reference sequence). The CDR3 extends over 13 amino acids. V gave up 10 bases and J gave up 7 bases, with 19 bases separating them. The DNA for the CDR3 is TGTGCCACCCAGGCAGGGGCCGGTAGTGAAGCTTTCTTT. Translated, it gives CATQAGAGSEAFF.

The chain combines TRBV12-3 or TRBV12-4 with TRBJ1-2; no clear D. The CDR3 loop spans 9 amino acids. Trimming removed 6 bases from V and 7 bases from J, with 3 bases in between. In DNA, the CDR3 is TGTGCCAGCAGGAGTGGCTACACCTTC. Its protein is CASRSGYTF.

This chain uses TRBV27 with TRBJ1-1, with D tentatively TRBD1 (5 bases). Trimming stripped 3 bases from V and 0 bases from J, with 14 bases between. CDR3 length: 16 amino acids. Germline CDR1 reads MNHEY; CDR2 reads SMNVEV (reference sequence). The CDR3, as DNA: TGTGCCAGCAGTTTCGGGACGATAATCATGAACACTGAAGCTTTCTTT. Protein: CASSFGTIIMNTEAFF.

The chain is built from TRBV19 and TRBJ1-6; 7 nucleotides align to TRBD1. The CDR3 runs to 16 residues. Losses at the gene ends were 7 bases for V and 5 bases for J; bases not matched to a gene: 11. The germline CDR1 and CDR2 sequences are LNHDA and SQIVND (reference sequence). CDR3 sequence: CASTPKTGFDNSPLHF. CDR3 nucleotides: TGTGCCAGTACCCCTAAGACAGGGTTCGATAATTCACCCCTCCACTTT.

The chain carries TRBV2 and TRBJ2-7; D remains ambiguous. Germline lookup yields CDR1 SNHLY and CDR2 FYNNEI. This CDR3 contains 12 residues. V lost 2 bases and J 4 bases, leaving 6 bases between the germline ends. CDR3 nucleotide sequence: TGTGCCAGCAGTGAACAAGGATACGAGCAGTACTTC. Translated, it gives CASSEQGYEQYF.

V and J are TRBV30 and TRBJ2-7; 7 positions agree with TRBD1. Germline lookup yields CDR1 GTSNPN and CDR2 SVGIG (reference sequence). There are 17 residues in the CDR3. Trimming removed 2 bases from V and 2 bases from J; junction bases left unmatched: 15. The DNA of the CDR3 is TGTGCCTGGAGTCCCTACCCCCCCGGGACAGCAACCTACGAGCAGTACTTC. As protein: CAWSPYPPGTATYEQYF.

This clone has a handful of counts. The chain uses TRBV7-2 and TRBJ2-1; possible D gene TRBD1, 5 bases. With 3 bases removed from V and 2 bases from J, the gap between germline ends came to 11 bases. The germline CDR1 and CDR2 sequences are SGHTA and FQGNSA. This CDR3 spans 15 amino acids. In DNA form, the CDR3 reads TGTGCCAGCAGCTTTGCCCAGGGCACCTACAATGAGCAGTTCTTC. Its translation is CASSFAQGTYNEQFF.

J is TRBJ2-7 and V is TRBV14; D uncertain. The CDR3 runs to 13 residues. Trimming shortened V by 2 bases and J by 6 bases, and 11 bases separated the two germline ends. Per germline, CDR1 SGHDN and CDR2 FVKESK. The CDR3 reads CASSQRTTGEQYF. For the CDR3, the DNA is TGTGCCAGCAGCCAACGGACGACTGGCGAGCAGTACTTC.

This clone was recorded once. The J gene is TRBJ2-1, the V gene TRBV9; D ambiguous. Per the germline V gene, CDR1 is SGDLS and CDR2 is YYNGEE. The germline V and J ends were trimmed by 0 bases and 6 bases, with 16 bases remaining between them. This CDR3 comprises 16 residues. This chain's CDR3 is CASSVAPNILSNEQFF. DNA for the CDR3: TGTGCCAGCAGCGTAGCCCCGAATATCCTGAGCAATGAGCAGTTCTTC.

The chain employs TRBV18 and TRBJ2-3, with a weak D call TRBD1 (6 bases). This CDR3 is 17 amino acids long. Germline CDR1 is KGHSH and CDR2 is LQKENI. V lost 2 bases, J lost 0 bases, and 15 bases lay in between. The CDR3 bases are TGTGCCAGCTCACCAATGAGATCAGGGGTTAGCACAGATACGCAGTATTTT. Its protein product is CASSPMRSGVSTDTQYF.

The chain couples TRBV7-3 to TRBJ2-1; TRBD2 matches 8 bases. CDR3 length equals 16 residues. The germline gives CDR1 SGHTA, CDR2 FQGTGA. With V trimmed by 0 bases and J by 9 bases, 10 bases remained unmatched. CDR3 sequence: CASSLTDSGGPTEQFF. The DNA of the CDR3 is TGTGCCAGCAGCTTAACGGATTCGGGGGGGCCTACTGAGCAGTTCTTC.

The chain links TRBV7-2 to TRBJ1-4; weak D call: TRBD1 (5 bases). CDR3 length: 15 residues. Germline CDR1 SGHTA, CDR2 FQGNSA. V lost 4 bases and J lost 7, with 16 bases in between. The CDR3 region has the DNA TGTGCCAGCAGCTCCGCCGGCCTGCAGGGTGAAAAACTGTTTTTT. Its translation: CASSSAGLQGEKLFF.

The genes are TRBV2 and TRBJ2-5; the match to TRBD1 covers 7 bases. In germline, CDR1 is SNHLY, CDR2 FYNNEI. V dropped 3 bases and J dropped 2; count of bases not matched to a gene: 9. The CDR3 consists of 16 residues. In DNA, the CDR3 is TGTGCCAGCAGTGACGGGGCGTGGGACAGACAAGAGACCCAGTACTTC. It specifies CASSDGAWDRQETQYF.

A note on this clone: Additional DNA sequences in this sample encode the identical CDR3. The chain uses TRBV19 and TRBJ1-2; D perhaps matches TRBD1 (6 bases). The germline V gene encodes CDR1 LNHDA and CDR2 SQIVND (reference sequence). The CDR3 runs to 14 residues. Trimming stripped 3 bases from V and 2 bases from J, with 10 bases between. The CDR3 sequence is CASSIQGQNYGYTF. The CDR3, as DNA: TGTGCCAGTAGTATCCAGGGGCAGAACTATGGCTACACCTTC. Full variable domain (rest looked up from reference TRBV19 and TRBJ1-2): DGGITQSPKYLFRKEGQNVTLSCEQNLNHDAMYWYRQDPGQGLRLIYYSQIVNDFQKGDIAEGYSVSREKKESFPLTVTSAQKNPTAFYLCASSIQGQNYGYTFGSGTRLTVV.

The gene calls are TRBV7-9 and TRBJ1-6, with 9 bases lining up with TRBD1. The germline gives CDR1 SEHNR, CDR2 FQNEAQ (reference sequence). CDR3 length: 15 amino acids. Trimming removed 6 bases from V and 6 bases from J; junction bases left unmatched: 6. CDR3 sequence reads: CASRIGTGTNSPLHF. Written as DNA, the CDR3 is TGTGCCAGCAGGATAGGGACAGGGACTAATTCACCCCTCCACTTT.

The gene calls are TRBV6-2 or TRBV6-3 and TRBJ1-4; D may be TRBD1 (5 bases). This CDR3 contains 15 residues. Deletions cut 4 bases from V and 5 bases from J, with 14 bases between. Germline CDR1 is MNHEY and CDR2 is SVGEGT. The CDR3 spells CASSSIDRLNEKLFF. The DNA for the CDR3 is TGTGCCAGCAGTTCCATCGACAGATTAAATGAAAAACTGTTTTTT.

V is TRBV4-2 and J is TRBJ1-3; D is unclear. V gave up 2 bases and J gave up 2 bases, with 10 bases separating them. Germline assignment: CDR1 LGHNA and CDR2 YNFKEQ. The CDR3 extends over 15 amino acids. CDR3: CASSQSRAPGNTIYF. The CDR3 region has the DNA TGTGCCAGCAGCCAATCGAGGGCGCCTGGAAACACCATATATTTT.

The chain has TRBV19 and TRBJ1-2, with D possibly being TRBD1 (5 bases). V lost 9 bases, J lost 2 bases, and 16 bases lay in between. Germline-derived CDR1 and CDR2 are LNHDA and SQIVND (reference sequence). The CDR3 is 14 amino acids. The CDR3 DNA follows: TGTGCCAGCTCTCCGGGGCTGATAAACTATGGCTACACCTTC. Protein product: CASSPGLINYGYTF.

This clone was seen a handful of times. The gene calls are TRBV30 and TRBJ1-6; D might be TRBD1 (6 bases). The V end was cut by 2 bases, the J end by 7 bases, with 24 bases between. The CDR3 contains 18 residues. Germline lookup yields CDR1 GTSNPN and CDR2 SVGIG (reference sequence). The CDR3 nucleotides are TGTGCCTGGAGTTCTATTGAGGACAGCCACGGTCCCAATTCACCCCTCCACTTT. It is translated as CAWSSIEDSHGPNSPLHF.

The CDR3 spells CASSDGWNQPQHF. CDR3 DNA sequence: TGTGCCAGCAGTGACGGTTGGAATCAGCCCCAGCATTTT. The chain employs TRBV6-1 and TRBJ1-5, with D hard to call. Germline CDR1 MNHNS, CDR2 SASEGT. Trimming cost V 3 bases and J 4 bases, with 7 bases left between them. The CDR3 consists of 13 residues.

This chain connects TRBV5-5 to TRBJ2-7; 11 bases fit TRBD1. The CDR3 has 15 residues. Germline V lookup: CDR1 SGHKS, CDR2 YYEKEE (reference sequence). V gave up 7 bases and J gave up 3 bases; unmatched junction bases: 9. CDR3 in DNA: TGTGCCAGCCGAAGAGGGACAGGGGGAGACTACGAGCAGTACTTC. It codes for CASRRGTGGDYEQYF.

This chain joins TRBV3-1 (or the pseudogene TRBV3-2) and TRBJ2-5; 10 nucleotides align to TRBD2. The V gene end was trimmed by 2 bases and the J gene end by 8 bases; junction bases not matched to a gene: 8. This CDR3 region has 15 residues. From germline, CDR1 is LGHDT and CDR2 YNNKEL (reference sequence). CDR3 in amino acids: CASSQRSGGAETQYF. The CDR3, as DNA: TGTGCCAGCAGCCAACGGAGCGGGGGGGCCGAAACCCAGTACTTC.

The J gene is TRBJ1-1, the V gene TRBV12-3 or TRBV12-4, with TRBD1 identical over 7 bases. This CDR3 is built from 13 residues. V trimming: 8 bases; J trimming: 4 bases; junction bases outside the gene matches: 7. The CDR3 loop reads CASLRTGPTEAFF. CDR3 in DNA: TGTGCCAGCCTAAGGACAGGTCCCACTGAAGCTTTCTTT.